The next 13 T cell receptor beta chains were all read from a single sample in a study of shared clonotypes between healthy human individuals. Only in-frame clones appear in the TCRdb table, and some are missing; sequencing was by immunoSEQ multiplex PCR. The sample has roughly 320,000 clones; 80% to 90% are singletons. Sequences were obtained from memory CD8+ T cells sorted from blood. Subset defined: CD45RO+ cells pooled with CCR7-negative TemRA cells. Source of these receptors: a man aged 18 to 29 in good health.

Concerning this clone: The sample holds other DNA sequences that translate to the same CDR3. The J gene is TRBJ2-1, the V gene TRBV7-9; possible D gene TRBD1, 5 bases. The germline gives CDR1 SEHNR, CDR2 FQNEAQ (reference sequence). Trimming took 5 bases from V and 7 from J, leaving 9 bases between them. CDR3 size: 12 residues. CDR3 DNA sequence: TGTGCCAGCAGCCCTCAGGGTAATGAGCAGTTCTTC. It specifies CASSPQGNEQFF.

CDR3 nucleotides: TGCAGCGCAATGGGACAGGGCTCCTATAATTCACCCCTCCACTTT. The encoded protein is CSAMGQGSYNSPLHF. The chain recombines TRBV29-1 with TRBJ1-6; 9 bases align to TRBD1. The CDR3 is 15 residues long. CDR1 and CDR2 (germline): SQVTM, ANQGSEA. The ends lost 7 bases at V and 0 bases at J; junction bases unmatched: 4.

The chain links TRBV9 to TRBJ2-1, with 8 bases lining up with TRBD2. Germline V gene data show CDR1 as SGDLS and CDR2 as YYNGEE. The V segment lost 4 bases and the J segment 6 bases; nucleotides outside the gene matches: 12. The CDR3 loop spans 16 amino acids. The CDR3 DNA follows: TGTGCCAGCAGCTCTAATCGGGAGGGCCTTCGCAATGAGCAGTTCTTC. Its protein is CASSSNREGLRNEQFF. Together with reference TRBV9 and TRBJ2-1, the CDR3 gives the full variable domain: DSGVTQTPKHLITATGQRVTLRCSPRSGDLSVYWYQQSLDQGLQFLIQYYNGEERAKGNILERFSAQQFPDLHSELNLSSLELGDSALYFCASSSNREGLRNEQFFGPGTRLTVL.

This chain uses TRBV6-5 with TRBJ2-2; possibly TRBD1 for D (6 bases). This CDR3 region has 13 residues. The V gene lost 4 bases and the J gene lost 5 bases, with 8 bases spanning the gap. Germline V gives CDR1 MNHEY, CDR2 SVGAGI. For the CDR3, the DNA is TGTGCCAGCAGTTGGGGGACAACCGGGGAGCTGTTTTTT. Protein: CASSWGTTGELFF.

In nucleotides, the CDR3 is TGTGCCAGCAGTTTGGCGATTGGGACAGGGGAATTTGGGGCCAACGTCCTGACTTTC. Translating it yields CASSLAIGTGEFGANVLTF. V and J are TRBV28 and TRBJ2-6, with 10 bases matching TRBD1. Germline CDR1 reads MDHEN; CDR2 reads SYDVKM. V dropped 3 bases and J dropped 3; count of bases not matched to a gene: 11. The CDR3 loop spans 19 amino acids.

The CDR3 reads CASSPSGTGLYGYTF. CDR3 in DNA: TGCGCCAGCAGCCCGTCAGGGACAGGGCTCTATGGCTACACCTTC. The chain employs TRBV4-1 and TRBJ1-2, with 9 bases fitting TRBD1. The CDR3 totals 15 residues. V shed 4 bases and J 4 bases; nucleotides not matched to a gene: 7. CDR1 MGHRA and CDR2 YSYEKL come from the germline V gene.

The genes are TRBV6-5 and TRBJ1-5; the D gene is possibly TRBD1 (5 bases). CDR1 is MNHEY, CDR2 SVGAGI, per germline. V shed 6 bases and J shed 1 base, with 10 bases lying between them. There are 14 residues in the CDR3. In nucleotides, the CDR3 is TGTGCCAGCAGACCGGGGGAAAGCAATCAGCCCCAGCATTTT. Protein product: CASRPGESNQPQHF.

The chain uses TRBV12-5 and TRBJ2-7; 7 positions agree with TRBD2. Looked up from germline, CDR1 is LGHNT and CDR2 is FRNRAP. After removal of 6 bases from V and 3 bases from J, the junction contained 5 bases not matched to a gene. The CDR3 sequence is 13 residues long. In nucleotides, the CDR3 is TGTGCTAGTGGAGGGACTAATTACTACGAGCAGTACTTC. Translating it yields CASGGTNYYEQYF.

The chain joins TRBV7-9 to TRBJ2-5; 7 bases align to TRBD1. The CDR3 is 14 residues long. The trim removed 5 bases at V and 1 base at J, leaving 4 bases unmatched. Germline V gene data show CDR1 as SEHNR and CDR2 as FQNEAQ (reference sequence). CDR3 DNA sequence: TGTGCCAGCAGCCCAGACAGGGTCCAAGAGACCCAGTACTTC. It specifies CASSPDRVQETQYF.

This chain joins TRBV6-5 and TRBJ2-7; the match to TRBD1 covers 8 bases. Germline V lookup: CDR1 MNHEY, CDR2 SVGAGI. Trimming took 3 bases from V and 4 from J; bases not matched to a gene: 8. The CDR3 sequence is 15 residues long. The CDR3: CASSYGAGGDYEQYF. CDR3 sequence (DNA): TGTGCCAGCAGTTATGGGGCAGGGGGCGATTACGAGCAGTACTTC.

In nucleotides, the CDR3 is TGCGCCAGCACCCCATCGTGGGGGAGCTACGAGCAGTACTTC. Its protein is CASTPSWGSYEQYF. The chain is built from TRBV4-1 and TRBJ2-7; possibly TRBD1 or TRBD2 for D (5 bases each). The CDR3 has 14 residues. V dropped 7 bases and J dropped 3 bases, with 16 bases sitting between them. The germline gives CDR1 MGHRA, CDR2 YSYEKL.

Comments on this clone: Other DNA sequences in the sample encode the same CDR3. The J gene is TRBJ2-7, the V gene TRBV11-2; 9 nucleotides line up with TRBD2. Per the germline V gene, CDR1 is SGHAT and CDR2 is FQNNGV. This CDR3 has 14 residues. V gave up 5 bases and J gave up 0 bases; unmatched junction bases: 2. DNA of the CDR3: TGTGCCAGCAGCCTGACTAGCGGCTCCTACGAGCAGTACTTC. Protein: CASSLTSGSYEQYF.

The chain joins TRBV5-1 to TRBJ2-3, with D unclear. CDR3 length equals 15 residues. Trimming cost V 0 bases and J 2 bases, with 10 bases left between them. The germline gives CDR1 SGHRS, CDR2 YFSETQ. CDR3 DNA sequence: TGCGCCAGCAGCTTGGGATGGGTGGACACAGATACGCAGTATTTT. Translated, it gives CASSLGWVDTDTQYF.